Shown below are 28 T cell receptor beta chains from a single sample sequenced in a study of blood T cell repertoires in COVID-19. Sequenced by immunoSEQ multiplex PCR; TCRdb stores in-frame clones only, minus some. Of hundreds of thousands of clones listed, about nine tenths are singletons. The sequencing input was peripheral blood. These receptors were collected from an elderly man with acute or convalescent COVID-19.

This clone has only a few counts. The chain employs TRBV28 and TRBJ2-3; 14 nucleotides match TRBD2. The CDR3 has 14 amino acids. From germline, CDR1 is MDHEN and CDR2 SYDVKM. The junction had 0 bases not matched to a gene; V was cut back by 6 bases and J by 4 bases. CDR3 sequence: CASRGLAGADTQYF. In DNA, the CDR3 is TGTGCCAGCAGGGGACTAGCGGGAGCAGATACGCAGTATTTT.

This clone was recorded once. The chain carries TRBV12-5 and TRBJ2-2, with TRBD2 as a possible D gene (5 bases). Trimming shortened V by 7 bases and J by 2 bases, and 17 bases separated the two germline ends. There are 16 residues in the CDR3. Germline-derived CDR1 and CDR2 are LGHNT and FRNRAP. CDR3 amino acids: CASVRGGGVNTGELFF. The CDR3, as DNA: TGTGCTAGTGTCCGGGGTGGCGGAGTTAACACCGGGGAGCTGTTTTTT.

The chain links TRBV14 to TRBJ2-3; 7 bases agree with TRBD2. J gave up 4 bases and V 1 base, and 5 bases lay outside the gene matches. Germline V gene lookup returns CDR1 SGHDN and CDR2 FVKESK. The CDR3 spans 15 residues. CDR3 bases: TGTGCCAGCAGCCAAGGTCCGGGAGGTTCAGATACGCAGTATTTT. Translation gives CASSQGPGGSDTQYF. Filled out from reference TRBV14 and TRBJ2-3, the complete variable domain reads EAGVTQFPSHSVIEKGQTVTLRCDPISGHDNLYWYRRVMGKEIKFLLHFVKESKQDESGMPNNRFLAERTGGTYSTLKVQPAELEDSGVYFCASSQGPGGSDTQYFGPGTRLTVL.

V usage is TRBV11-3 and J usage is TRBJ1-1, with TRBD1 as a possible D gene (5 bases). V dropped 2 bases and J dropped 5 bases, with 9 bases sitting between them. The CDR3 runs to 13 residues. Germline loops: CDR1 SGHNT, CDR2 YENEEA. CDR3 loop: CASSLNQGTEAFF. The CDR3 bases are TGTGCCAGCAGCTTAAACCAGGGAACTGAAGCTTTCTTT. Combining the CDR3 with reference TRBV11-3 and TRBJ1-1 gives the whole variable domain EAGVVQSPRYKIIEKKQPVAFWCNPISGHNTLYWYLQNLGQGPELLIRYENEEAVDDSQLPKDRFSAERLKGVDSTLKIQPAELGDSAVYLCASSLNQGTEAFFGQGTRLTVV.

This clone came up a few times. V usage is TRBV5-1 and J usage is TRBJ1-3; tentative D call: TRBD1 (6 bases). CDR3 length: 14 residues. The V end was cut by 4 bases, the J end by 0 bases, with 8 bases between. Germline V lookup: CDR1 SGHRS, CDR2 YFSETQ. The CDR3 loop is CASSRTVSGNTIYF. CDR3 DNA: TGCGCCAGCAGCAGGACAGTCTCTGGAAACACCATATATTTT. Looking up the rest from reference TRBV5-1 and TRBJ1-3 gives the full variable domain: KAGVTQTPRYLIKTRGQQVTLSCSPISGHRSVSWYQQTPGQGLQFLFEYFSETQRNKGNFPGRFSGRQFSNSRSEMNVSTLELGDSALYLCASSRTVSGNTIYFGEGSWLTVV.

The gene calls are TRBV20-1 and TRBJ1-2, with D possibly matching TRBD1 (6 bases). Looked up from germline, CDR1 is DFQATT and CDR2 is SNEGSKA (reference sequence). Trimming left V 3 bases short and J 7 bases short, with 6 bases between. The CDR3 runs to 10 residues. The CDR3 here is CSASRGGYTF. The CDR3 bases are TGCAGTGCTAGCAGGGGTGGCTACACCTTC.

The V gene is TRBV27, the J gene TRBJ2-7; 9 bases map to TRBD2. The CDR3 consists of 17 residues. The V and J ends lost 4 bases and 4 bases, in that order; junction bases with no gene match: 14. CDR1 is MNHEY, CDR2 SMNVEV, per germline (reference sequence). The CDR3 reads CASSSRGSGSLTYEQYF. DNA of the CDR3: TGTGCCAGCAGTTCCCGGGGTAGCGGGAGCCTGACTTACGAGCAGTACTTC.

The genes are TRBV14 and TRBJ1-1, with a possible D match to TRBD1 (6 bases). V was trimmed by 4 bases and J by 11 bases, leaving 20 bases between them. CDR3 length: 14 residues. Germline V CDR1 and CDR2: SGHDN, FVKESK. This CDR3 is CASSRTAGASFAFF. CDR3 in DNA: TGTGCCAGCAGCCGAACGGCAGGGGCGAGCTTTGCTTTCTTT. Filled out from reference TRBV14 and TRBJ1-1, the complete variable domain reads EAGVTQFPSHSVIEKGQTVTLRCDPISGHDNLYWYRRVMGKEIKFLLHFVKESKQDESGMPNNRFLAERTGGTYSTLKVQPAELEDSGVYFCASSRTAGASFAFFGQGTRLTVV.

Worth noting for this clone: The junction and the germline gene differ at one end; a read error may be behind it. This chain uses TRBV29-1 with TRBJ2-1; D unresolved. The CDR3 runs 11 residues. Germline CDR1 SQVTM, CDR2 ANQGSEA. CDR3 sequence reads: CSVALYDEQFF. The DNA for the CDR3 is TGCAGCGTTGCCCTCTACGATGAGCAGTTCTTC.

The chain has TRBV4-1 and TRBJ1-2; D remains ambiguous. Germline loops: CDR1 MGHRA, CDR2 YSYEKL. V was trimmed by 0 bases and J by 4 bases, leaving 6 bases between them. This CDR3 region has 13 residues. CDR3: CASSQDDIYGYTF. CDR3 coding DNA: TGCGCCAGCAGCCAAGACGACATCTATGGCTACACCTTC.

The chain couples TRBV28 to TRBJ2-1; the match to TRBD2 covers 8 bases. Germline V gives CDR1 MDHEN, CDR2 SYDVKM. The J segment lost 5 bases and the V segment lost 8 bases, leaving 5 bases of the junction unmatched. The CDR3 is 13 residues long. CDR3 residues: CASVAGFHNEQFF. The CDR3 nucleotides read TGTGCCAGCGTAGCGGGGTTTCACAATGAGCAGTTCTTC.

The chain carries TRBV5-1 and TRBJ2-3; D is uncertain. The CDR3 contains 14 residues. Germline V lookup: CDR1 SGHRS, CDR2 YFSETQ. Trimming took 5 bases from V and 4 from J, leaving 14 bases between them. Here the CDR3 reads CASSSRVNSDTQYF. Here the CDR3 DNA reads TGCGCCAGCAGTTCTCGGGTCAATTCAGATACGCAGTATTTT.

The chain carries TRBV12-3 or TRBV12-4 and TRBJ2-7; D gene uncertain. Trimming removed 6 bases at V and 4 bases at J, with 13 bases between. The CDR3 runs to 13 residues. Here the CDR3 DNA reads TGTGCCAGCAGCCGCCTCGCTCAGTACGAGCAGTACGTC. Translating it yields CASSRLAQYEQYV.

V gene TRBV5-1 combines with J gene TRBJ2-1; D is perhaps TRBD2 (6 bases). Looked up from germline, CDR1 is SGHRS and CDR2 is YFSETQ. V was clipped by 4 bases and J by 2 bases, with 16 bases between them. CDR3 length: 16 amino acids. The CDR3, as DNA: TGCGCCAGCAGCCCTGTGGGCGGAGGGCCCTACAATGAGCAGTTCTTC. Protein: CASSPVGGGPYNEQFF.

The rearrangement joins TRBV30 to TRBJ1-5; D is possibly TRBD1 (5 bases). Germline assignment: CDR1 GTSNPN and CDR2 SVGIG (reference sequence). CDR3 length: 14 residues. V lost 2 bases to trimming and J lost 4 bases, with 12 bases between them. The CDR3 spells CAWSLGPQNQPQHF. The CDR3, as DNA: TGTGCCTGGAGTCTGGGGCCGCAAAATCAGCCCCAGCATTTT.

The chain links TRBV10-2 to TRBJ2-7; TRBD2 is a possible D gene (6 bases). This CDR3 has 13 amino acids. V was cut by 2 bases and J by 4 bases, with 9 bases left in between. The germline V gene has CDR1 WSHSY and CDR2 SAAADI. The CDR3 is CASSEGGFYEQYF. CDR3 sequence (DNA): TGCGCCAGCAGTGAGGGGGGGTTTTACGAGCAGTACTTC.

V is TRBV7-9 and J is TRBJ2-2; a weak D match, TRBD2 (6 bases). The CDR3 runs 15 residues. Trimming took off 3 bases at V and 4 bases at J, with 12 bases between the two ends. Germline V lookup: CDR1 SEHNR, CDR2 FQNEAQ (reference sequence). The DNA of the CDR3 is TGTGCCAGCAGCTTCACGGGGGTCGCCACCGGGGAGCTGTTTTTT. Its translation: CASSFTGVATGELFF.

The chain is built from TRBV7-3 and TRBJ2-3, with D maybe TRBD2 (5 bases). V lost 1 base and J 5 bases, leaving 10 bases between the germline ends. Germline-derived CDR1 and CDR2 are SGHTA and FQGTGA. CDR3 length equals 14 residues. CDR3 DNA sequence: TGTGCCAGCAGCTTAAGAGGGATCCGAGATACGCAGTATTTT. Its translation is CASSLRGIRDTQYF.

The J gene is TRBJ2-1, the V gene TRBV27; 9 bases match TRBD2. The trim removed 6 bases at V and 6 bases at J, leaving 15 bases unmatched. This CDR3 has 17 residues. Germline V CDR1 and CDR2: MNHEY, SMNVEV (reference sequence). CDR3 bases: TGTGCCAGCAGCCCCGGACGTAGCGGGAGTTTTGTCAATGAGCAGTTCTTC. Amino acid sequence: CASSPGRSGSFVNEQFF.

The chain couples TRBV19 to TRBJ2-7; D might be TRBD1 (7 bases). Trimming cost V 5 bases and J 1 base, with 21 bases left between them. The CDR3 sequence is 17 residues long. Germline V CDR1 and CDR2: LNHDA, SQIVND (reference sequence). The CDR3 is CASSSRQGGVVSYEQYF. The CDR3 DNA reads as TGTGCCAGTAGTTCCCGACAGGGAGGCGTGGTATCCTACGAGCAGTACTTC.

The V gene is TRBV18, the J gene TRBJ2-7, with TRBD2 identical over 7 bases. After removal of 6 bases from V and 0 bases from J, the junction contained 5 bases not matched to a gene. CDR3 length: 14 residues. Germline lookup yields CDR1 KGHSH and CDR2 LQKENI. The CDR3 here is CASSRGGSSYEQYF. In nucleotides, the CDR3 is TGTGCCAGCTCTCGGGGCGGGAGCTCCTACGAGCAGTACTTC.

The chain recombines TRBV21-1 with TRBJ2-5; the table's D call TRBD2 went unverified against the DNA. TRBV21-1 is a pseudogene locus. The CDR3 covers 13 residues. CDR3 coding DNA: TGTGCCAGCAGACGCGGCGGACAAGAGACCCAGTACTTC. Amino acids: CASRRGGQETQYF.

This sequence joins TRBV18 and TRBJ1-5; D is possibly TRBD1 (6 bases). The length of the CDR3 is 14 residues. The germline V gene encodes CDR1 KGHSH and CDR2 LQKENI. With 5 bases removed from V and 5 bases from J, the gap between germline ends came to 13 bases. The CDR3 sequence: CASSDQGMDQPQHF. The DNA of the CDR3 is TGTGCCAGCTCAGACCAGGGGATGGATCAGCCCCAGCATTTT.

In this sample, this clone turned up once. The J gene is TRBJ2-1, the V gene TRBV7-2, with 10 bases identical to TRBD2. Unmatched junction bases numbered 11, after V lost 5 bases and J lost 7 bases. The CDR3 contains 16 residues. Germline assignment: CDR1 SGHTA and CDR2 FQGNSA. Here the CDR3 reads CASSPAFSGRRNEQFF. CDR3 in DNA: TGTGCCAGCAGCCCTGCATTTAGCGGGAGGAGGAATGAGCAGTTCTTC.

CDR3 nucleotides: TGTGCCAGCAGCAAAACCAGGACTAGCTTCTCCCCGCGGTCCTACGAGCAGTACTTC. Its protein product is CASSKTRTSFSPRSYEQYF. The gene calls are TRBV21-1 and TRBJ2-7; the D call in the table, TRBD2, was not verified against the DNA. TRBV21-1 is listed as a pseudogene. CDR3 length: 19 amino acids.

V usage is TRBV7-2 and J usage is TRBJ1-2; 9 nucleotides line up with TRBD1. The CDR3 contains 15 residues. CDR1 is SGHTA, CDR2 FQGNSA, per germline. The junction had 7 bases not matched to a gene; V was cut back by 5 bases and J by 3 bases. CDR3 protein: CASSGGTGSYYGYTF. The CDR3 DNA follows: TGTGCCAGCAGCGGGGGGACAGGGTCATACTATGGCTACACCTTC.

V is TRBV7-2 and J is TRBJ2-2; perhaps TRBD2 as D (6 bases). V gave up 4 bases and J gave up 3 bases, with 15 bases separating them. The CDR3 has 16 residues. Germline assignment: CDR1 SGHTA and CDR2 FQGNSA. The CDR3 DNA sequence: TGTGCCAGCAGCTCATATAGCGGAATCGACACCGGGGAGCTGTTTTTT. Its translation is CASSSYSGIDTGELFF.

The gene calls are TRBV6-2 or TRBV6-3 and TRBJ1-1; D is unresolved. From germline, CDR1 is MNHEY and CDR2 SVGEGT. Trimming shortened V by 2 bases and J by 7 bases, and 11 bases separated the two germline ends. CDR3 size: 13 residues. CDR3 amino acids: CASSYGAAREAFF. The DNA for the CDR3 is TGTGCCAGCAGTTACGGTGCGGCTCGTGAAGCTTTCTTT.